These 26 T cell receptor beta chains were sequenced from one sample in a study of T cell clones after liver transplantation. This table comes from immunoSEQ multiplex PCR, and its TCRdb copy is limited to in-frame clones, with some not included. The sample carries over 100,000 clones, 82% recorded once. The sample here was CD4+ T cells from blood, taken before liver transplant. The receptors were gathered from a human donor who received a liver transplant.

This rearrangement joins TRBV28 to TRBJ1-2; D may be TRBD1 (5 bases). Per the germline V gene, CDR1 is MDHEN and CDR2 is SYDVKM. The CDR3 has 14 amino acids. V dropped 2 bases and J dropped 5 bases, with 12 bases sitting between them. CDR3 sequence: CASSLGGVLYGYTF. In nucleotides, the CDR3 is TGTGCCAGCAGTTTAGGGGGGGTTTTATATGGCTACACCTTC.

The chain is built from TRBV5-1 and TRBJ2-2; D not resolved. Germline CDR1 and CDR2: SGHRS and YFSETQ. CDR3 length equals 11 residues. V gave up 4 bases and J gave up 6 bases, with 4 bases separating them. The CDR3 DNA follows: TGCGCCAGCAGCCGCGCCGGGGAGCTGTTTTTT. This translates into CASSRAGELFF.

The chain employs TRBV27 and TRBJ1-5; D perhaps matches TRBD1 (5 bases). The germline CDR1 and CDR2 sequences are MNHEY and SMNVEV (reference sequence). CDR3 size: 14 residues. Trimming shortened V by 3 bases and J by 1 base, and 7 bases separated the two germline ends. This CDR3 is CASSFGGSNQPQHF. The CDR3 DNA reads TGTGCCAGCAGTTTTGGGGGAAGCAATCAGCCCCAGCATTTT.

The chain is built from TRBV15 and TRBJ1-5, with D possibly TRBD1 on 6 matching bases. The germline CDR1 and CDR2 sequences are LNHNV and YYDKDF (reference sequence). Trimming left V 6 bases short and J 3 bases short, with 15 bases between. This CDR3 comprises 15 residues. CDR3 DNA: TGTGCCACCAGGGGGGTAGACAGGAACAATCAGCCCCAGCATTTT. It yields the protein CATRGVDRNNQPQHF.

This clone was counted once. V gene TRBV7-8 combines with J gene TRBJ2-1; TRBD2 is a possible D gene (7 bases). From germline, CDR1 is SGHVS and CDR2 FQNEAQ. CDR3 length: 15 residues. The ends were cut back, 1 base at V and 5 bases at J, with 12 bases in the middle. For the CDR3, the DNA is TGTGCCAGCAGCTTAGGGGGGGGGCTCAACAATGAGCAGTTCTTC. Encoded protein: CASSLGGGLNNEQFF. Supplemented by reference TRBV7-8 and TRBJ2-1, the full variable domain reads GAGVSQSPRYKVAKRGQDVALRCDPISGHVSLFWYQQALGQGPEFLTYFQNEAQLDKSGLPSDRFFAERPEGSVSTLKIQRTQQEDSAVYLCASSLGGGLNNEQFFGPGTRLTVL.

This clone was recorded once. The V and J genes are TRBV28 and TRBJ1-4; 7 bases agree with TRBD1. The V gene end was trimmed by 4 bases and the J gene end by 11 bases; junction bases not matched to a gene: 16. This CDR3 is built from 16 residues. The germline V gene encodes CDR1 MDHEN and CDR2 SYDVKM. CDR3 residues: CASSSGTGDLSWKLFF. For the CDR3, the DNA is TGTGCCAGCAGTTCCGGCACAGGGGATCTTTCGTGGAAACTGTTTTTT.

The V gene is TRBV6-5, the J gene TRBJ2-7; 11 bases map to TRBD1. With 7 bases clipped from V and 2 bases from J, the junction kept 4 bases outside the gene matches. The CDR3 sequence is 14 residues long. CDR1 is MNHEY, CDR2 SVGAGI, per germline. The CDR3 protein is CASTGTGGTYEQYF. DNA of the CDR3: TGTGCCAGCACCGGGACAGGGGGAACCTACGAGCAGTACTTC.

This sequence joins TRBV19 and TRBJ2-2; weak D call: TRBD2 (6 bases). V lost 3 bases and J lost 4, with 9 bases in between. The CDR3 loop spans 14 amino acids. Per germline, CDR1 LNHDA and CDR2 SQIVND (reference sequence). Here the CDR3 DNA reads TGTGCCAGTAGTATCGCGGGGCCCACCGGGGAGCTGTTTTTT. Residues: CASSIAGPTGELFF. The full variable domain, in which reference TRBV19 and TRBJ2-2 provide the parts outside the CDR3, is DGGITQSPKYLFRKEGQNVTLSCEQNLNHDAMYWYRQDPGQGLRLIYYSQIVNDFQKGDIAEGYSVSREKKESFPLTVTSAQKNPTAFYLCASSIAGPTGELFFGEGSRLTVL.

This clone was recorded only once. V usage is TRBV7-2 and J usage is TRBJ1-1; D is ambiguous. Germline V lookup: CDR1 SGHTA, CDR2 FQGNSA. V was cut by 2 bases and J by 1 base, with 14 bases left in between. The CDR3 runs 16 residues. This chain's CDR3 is CASSLLNGQANTEAFF. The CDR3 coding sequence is TGTGCCAGCAGCTTATTGAATGGGCAGGCGAACACTGAAGCTTTCTTT. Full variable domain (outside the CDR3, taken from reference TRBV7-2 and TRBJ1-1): GAGVSQSPSNKVTEKGKDVELRCDPISGHTALYWYRQSLGQGLEFLIYFQGNSAPDKSGLPSDRFSAERTGGSVSTLTIQRTQQEDSAVYLCASSLLNGQANTEAFFGQGTRLTVV.

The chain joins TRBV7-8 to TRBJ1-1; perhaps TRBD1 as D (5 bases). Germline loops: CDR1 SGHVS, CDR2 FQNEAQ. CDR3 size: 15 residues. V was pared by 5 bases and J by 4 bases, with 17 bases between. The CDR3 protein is CASSRQSHQGTEAFF. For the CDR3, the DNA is TGTGCCAGCAGCCGGCAGAGTCATCAGGGCACTGAAGCTTTCTTT.

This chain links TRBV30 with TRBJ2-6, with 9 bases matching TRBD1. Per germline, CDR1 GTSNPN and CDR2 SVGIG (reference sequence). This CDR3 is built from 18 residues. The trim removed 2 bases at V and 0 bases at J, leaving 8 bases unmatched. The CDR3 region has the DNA TGTGCCTGGAGTCGTATCCCGGGACAGGGCTCTGGGGCCAACGTCCTGACTTTC. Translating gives CAWSRIPGQGSGANVLTF.

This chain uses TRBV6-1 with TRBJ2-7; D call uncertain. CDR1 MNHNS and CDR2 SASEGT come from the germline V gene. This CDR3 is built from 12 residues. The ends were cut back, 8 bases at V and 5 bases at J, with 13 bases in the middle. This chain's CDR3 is CASHSLIDEQYF. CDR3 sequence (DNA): TGTGCCAGCCACAGCCTAATTGACGAGCAGTACTTC.

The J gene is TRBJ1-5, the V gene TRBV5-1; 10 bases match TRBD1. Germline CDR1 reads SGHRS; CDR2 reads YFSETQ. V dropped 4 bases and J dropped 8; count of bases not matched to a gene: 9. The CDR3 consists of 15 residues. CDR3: CASSPGTGVMEPQHF. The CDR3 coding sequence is TGCGCCAGCAGCCCCGGGACAGGGGTTATGGAGCCCCAGCATTTT.

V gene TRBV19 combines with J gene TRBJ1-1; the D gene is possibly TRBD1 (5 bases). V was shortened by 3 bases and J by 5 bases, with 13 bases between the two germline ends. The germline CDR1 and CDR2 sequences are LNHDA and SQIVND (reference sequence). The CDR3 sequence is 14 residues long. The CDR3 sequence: CASSIGSGRTEAFF. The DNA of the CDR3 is TGTGCCAGTAGTATTGGTTCAGGGAGGACTGAAGCTTTCTTT.

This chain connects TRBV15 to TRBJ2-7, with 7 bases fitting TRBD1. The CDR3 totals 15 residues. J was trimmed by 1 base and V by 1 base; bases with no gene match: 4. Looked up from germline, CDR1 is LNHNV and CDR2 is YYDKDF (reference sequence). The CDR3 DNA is TGTGCCACCAGCAGAGCCCAGACAGGGTCCTACGAGCAGTACTTC. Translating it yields CATSRAQTGSYEQYF. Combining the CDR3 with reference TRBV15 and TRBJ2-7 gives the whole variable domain DAMVIQNPRYQVTQFGKPVTLSCSQTLNHNVMYWYQQKSSQAPKLLFHYYDKDFNNEADTPDNFQSRRPNTSFCFLDIRSPGLGDTAMYLCATSRAQTGSYEQYFGPGTRLTVT.

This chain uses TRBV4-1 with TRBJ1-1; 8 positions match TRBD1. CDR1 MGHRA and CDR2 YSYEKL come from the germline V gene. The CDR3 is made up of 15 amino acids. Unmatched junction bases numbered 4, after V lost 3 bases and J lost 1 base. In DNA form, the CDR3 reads TGCGCCAGCAGCCACGAAGGACAGGGGAACACTGAAGCTTTCTTT. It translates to CASSHEGQGNTEAFF.

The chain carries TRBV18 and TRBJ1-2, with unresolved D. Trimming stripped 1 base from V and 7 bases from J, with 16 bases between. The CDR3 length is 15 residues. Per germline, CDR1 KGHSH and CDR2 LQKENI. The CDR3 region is CASSPRGSLGGGYTF. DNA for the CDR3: TGTGCCAGCTCACCACGAGGCAGCCTAGGAGGTGGCTACACCTTC. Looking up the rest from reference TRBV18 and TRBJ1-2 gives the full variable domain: NAGVMQNPRHLVRRRGQEARLRCSPMKGHSHVYWYRQLPEEGLKFMVYLQKENIIDESGMPKERFSAEFPKEGPSILRIQQVVRGDSAAYFCASSPRGSLGGGYTFGSGTRLTVV.

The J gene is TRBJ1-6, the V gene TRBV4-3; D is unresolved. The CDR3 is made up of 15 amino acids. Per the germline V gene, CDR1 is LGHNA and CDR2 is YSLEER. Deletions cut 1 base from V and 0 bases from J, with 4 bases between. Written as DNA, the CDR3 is TGCGCCAGCAGCCAAGGGAGCTCCTATAATTCACCCCTCCACTTT. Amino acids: CASSQGSSYNSPLHF.

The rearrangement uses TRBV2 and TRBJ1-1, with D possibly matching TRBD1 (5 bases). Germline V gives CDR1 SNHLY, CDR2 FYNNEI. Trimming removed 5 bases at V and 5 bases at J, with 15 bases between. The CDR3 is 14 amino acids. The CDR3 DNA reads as TGTGCCAGCAGTTTGGGACGGGGAGGGACTGAAGCTTTCTTT. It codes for CASSLGRGGTEAFF.

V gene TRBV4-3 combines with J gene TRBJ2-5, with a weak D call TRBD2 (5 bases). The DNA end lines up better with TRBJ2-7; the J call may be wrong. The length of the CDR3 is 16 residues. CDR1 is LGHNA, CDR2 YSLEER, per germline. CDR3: CASSQDRTPGLYEQYF. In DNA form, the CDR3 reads TGCGCCAGCAGCCAAGATCGGACGCCTGGACTCTACGAGCAGTACTTC.

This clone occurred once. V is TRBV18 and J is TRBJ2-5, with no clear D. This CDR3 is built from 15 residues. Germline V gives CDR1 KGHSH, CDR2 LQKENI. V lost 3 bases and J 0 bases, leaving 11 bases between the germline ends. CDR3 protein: CASSPLRSYQETQYF. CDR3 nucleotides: TGTGCCAGCTCACCTCTCAGGTCGTACCAAGAGACCCAGTACTTC.

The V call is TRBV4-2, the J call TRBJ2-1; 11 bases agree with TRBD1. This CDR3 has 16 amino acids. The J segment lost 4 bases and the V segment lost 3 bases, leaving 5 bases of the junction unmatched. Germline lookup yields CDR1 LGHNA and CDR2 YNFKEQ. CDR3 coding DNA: TGTGCCAGCAGCCAGGACGGACAGGGGGCGTACAATGAGCAGTTCTTC. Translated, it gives CASSQDGQGAYNEQFF.

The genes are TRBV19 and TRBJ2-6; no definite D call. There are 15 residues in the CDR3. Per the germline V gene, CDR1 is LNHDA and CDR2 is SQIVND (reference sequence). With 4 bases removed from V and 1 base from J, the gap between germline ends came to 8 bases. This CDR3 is CASSTSNSGANVLTF. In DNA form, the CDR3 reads TGTGCCAGTAGTACGTCGAATTCTGGGGCCAACGTCCTGACTTTC.

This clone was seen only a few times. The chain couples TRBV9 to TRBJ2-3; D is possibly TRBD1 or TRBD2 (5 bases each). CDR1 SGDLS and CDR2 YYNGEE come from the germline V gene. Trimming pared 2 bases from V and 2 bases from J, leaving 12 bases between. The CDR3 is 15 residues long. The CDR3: CASSVEGRFTDTQYF. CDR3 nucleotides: TGTGCCAGCAGCGTTGAGGGGCGCTTCACAGATACGCAGTATTTT.

The CDR3 sequence is CASGEFGTEAFF. CDR3 in DNA: TGTGCCAGCGGGGAGTTCGGGACTGAAGCTTTCTTT. This chain uses TRBV27 with TRBJ1-1; D is uncertain. The ends were cut back, 8 bases at V and 5 bases at J, with 12 bases in the middle. The CDR3 extends over 12 amino acids. CDR1 and CDR2 (germline): MNHEY, SMNVEV (reference sequence).

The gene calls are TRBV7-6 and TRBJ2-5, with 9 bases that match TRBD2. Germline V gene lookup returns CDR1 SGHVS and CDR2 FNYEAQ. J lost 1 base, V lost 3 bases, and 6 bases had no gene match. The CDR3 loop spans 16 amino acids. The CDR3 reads CASSLVAGAFQETQYF. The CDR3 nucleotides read TGTGCCAGCAGCTTGGTAGCGGGGGCCTTCCAAGAGACCCAGTACTTC.